This T cell receptor beta chain originates from a study of T-cell memory formation after mild COVID-19. Background on the study: TCR clusters were mostly confined to one donor each.

This clonotype was found many times. Its specificity is unknown. TCRdb called the 5' RACE reads again in MiXCR, with one record for every CDR3 protein. The sample includes more than 150,000 distinct CDR3 sequences, 15% to 20% of them seen just once. V lost 5 bases and J lost 4, with 11 bases in between. Looked up from germline, CDR1 is SGHAT and CDR2 is FQNNGV. The CDR3 has 13 amino acids. Findings and limits, study-wide: Whether day 37 second-wave clones are SARS-CoV-2-specific was not confirmed. Balance between CD4 and CD8 was seen in clones contracting day 15 to 85, and a CD4+ lean was seen in later expanders. Cross-reactive memory apparently joined, as some responding clones appeared in pre-infection memory.

The sequence was collected from a man aged 18 to 30 who had mild COVID-19 (a few samples of this study predate the infection). Cell type and time point are not known. The material sequenced was PBMCs or a T cell subset sorted from them (not recorded which). The chain is built from TRBV11-2 and TRBJ2-5, with D possibly matching TRBD2 (7 bases). The CDR3 DNA sequence: TGTGCCAGCAGCCAGGCGGGGGCAGAGACCCAGTACTTC. This gives the protein CASSQAGAETQYF.